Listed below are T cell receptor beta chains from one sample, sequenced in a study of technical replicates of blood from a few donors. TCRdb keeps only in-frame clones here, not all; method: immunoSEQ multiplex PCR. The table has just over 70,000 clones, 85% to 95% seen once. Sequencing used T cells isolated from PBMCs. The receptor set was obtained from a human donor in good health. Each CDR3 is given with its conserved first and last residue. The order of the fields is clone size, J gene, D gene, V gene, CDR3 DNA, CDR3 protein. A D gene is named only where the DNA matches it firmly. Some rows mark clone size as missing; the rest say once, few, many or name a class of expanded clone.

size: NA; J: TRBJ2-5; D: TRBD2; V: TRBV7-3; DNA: TGTGCCAGCAGCCTAAACGGGGCGGGAGAAGGGGAGACCCAGTACTTC; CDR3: CASSLNGAGEGETQYF
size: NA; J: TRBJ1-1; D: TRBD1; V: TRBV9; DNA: TGTGCCAGCAGCACGAGTGGACAGGGGCACACTGAAGCTTTCTTT; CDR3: CASSTSGQGHTEAFF
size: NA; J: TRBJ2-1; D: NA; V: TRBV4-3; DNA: TGCGCCAGCAGCCGTATACTAGCCAAATACAATGAGCAGTTCTTC; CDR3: CASSRILAKYNEQFF
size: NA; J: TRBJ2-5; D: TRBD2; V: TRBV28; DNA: TGTGCCAGCAGTTTCACCGGGACTAGCGGGAGGAAGGAGACCCAGTACTTC; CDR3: CASSFTGTSGRKETQYF
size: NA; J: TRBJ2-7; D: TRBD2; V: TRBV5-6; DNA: TGTGCCAGCAGCATTGCGGGAGGGAGCTCCTACGAGCAGTACTTC; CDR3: CASSIAGGSSYEQYF
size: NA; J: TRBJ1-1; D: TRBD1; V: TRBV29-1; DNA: TGCAGCGTTGGAGACCCAGTAACAGGGGCCCCGGACACTGAAGCTTTCTTT; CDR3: CSVGDPVTGAPDTEAFF
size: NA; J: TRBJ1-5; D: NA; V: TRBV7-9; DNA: TGTGCCAGCAGTCCTCAGAATCAGCCCCAGCATTTT; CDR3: CASSPQNQPQHF
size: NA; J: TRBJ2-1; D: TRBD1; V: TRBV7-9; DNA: TGTGCCAGCAGCTTAGGTCGGACAGGGGACGGCAATGAGCAGTTCTTC; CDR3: CASSLGRTGDGNEQFF
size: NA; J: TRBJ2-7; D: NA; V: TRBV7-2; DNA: TGTGCCAGCGGACGAGGGGGTTACGAGCAGTACTTC; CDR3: CASGRGGYEQYF
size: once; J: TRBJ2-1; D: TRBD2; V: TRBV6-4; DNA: TGTGCCAGCAGTGACAGTGCGGGAGCCTACAATGAGCAGTTCTTC; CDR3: CASSDSAGAYNEQFF
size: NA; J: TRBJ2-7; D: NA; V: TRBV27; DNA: TGTGCCAGCAGTCCCGCCACAGTGTCCATCTACGAGCAGTACTTC; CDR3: CASSPATVSIYEQYF
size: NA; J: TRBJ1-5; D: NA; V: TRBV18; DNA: TGTGCCAGCTCACTAGGGGAAAATCAGCCCCAGCATTTT; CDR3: CASSLGENQPQHF
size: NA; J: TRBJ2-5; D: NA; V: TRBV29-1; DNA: TGCAGCGTTGCCCCCGGGGAGACCCAGTACTTC; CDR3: CSVAPGETQYF
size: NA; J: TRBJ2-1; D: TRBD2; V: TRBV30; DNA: TGTGCCTGGAGTTTCCTAGGACTAGGAGGGGATGAGCAGTTCTTC; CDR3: CAWSFLGLGGDEQFF
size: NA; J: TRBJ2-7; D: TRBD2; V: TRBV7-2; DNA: TGTGCCAGCAGCTTAGTACTAGCGGGGTCCTACGAGCAGTACTTC; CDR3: CASSLVLAGSYEQYF
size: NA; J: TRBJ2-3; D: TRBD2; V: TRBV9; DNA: TGTGCCAGCAGCGCAGGACTAGCGGATAGCACAGATACGCAGTATTTT; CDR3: CASSAGLADSTDTQYF
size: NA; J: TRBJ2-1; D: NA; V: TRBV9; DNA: TGTGCCAGCAGCGCCCAAAACAATGAGCAGTTCTTC; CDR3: CASSAQNNEQFF
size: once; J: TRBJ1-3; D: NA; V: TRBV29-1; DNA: TGCAGCGCTAGGAAAAGCTCTGGAAACACCATATATTTT; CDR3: CSARKSSGNTIYF
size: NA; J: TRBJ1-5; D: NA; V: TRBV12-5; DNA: TGTGCTAGTGCCTTTGACCGAGAGGATCAGCCCCAGCATTTT; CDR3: CASAFDREDQPQHF
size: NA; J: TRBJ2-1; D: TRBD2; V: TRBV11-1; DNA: TGTGCCAGCAGCTTAGTCGTTCTGGCTAGCGGGAGGACTGGCAGTGAGCAGTTCTTC; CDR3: CASSLVVLASGRTGSEQFF
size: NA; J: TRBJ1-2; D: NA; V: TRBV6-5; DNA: TGTGCCAGCAGTTTAGACAGAATCTATGGCTACACCTTC; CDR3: CASSLDRIYGYTF
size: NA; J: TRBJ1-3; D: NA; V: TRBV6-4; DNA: TGTGCCAGCACCCAGGGGACATTTGGAAACACCATATATTTT; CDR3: CASTQGTFGNTIYF
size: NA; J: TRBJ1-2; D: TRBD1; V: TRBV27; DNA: TGTGCCAGCAGACCCCGAGGACAGGGTGGATTCGACTATGGCTACACCTTC; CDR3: CASRPRGQGGFDYGYTF
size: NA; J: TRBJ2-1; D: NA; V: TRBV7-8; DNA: TGTGCCAGCAGCTCCGTCGGGGGCTACAATGAGCAGTTCTTC; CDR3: CASSSVGGYNEQFF
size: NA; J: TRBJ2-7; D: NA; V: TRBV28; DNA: TGTGCCAGCAGTTCCCCCCGGAACTCCAGGGGTTCCTACGAGCAGTACTTC; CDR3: CASSSPRNSRGSYEQYF
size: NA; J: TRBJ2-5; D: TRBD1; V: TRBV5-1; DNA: TGCGCCAGCAGTAACGGACAGGGGAGCGAGACCCAGTACTTC; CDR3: CASSNGQGSETQYF
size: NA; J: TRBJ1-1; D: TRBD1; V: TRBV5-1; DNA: TGCGCCAGCAGCTCGGACAGGGCGAACACTGAAGCTTTCTTT; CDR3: CASSSDRANTEAFF
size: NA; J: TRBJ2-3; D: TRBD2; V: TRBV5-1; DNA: TGCGCCAGCAGCTTGACTTCCGGGACTAGCGGGAGGTACACAGATACGCAGTATTTT; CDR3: CASSLTSGTSGRYTDTQYF
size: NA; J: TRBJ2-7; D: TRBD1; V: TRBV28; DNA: TGTGCCAGCAGTCCCCCTCCGGGACAGGGGCCCTACGAGCAGTACTTC; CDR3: CASSPPPGQGPYEQYF
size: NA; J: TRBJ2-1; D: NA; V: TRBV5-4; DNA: TGTGCCAGCAGCTACAATTACAATGAGCAGTTCTTC; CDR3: CASSYNYNEQFF
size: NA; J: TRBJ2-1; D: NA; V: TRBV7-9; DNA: TGTGCCAGCAGCGGAACTAGCTACAATGAGCAGTTCTTC; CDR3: CASSGTSYNEQFF
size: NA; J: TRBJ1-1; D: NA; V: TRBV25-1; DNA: TGTGCCAGCAGTGGTGGAGGGACTGAAGCTTTCTTT; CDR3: CASSGGGTEAFF
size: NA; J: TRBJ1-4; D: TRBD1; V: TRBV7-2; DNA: TGTGCCAGCAGCCCCTATCCGGGACAGGTTGAAAAACTGTTTTTT; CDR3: CASSPYPGQVEKLFF
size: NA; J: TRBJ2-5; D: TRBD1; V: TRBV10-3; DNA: TGTGCCATCCTCGGACAGGGCCAAGAGACCCAGTACTTC; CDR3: CAILGQGQETQYF
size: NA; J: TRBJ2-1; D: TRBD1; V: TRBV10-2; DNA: TGCGCCAGCAGTGAATCTGGACAGGGGGCCAACAATGAGCAGTTCTTC; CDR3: CASSESGQGANNEQFF
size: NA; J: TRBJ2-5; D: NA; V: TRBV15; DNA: TGTGCCACCGGGGTTTATGGCAGGGCAGAGACCCAGTACTTC; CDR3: CATGVYGRAETQYF
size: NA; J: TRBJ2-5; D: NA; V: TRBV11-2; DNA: TGTGCCAGCAGCTTATATCTTAGTCTACGGGAGACCCAGTACTTC; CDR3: CASSLYLSLRETQYF
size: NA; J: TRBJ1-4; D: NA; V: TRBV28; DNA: TGTGCCAGCAGTTTCGGGTCGGCTAATGAAAAACTGTTTTTT; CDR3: CASSFGSANEKLFF
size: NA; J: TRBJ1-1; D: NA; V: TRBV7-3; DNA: TGTGCCAGCAGCCCGCAAGACAGAGAATTAACTGAAGCTTTCTTT; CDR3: CASSPQDRELTEAFF
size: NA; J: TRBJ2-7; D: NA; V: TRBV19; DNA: TGTGCCAGTAGTATACGAGGGTACCTTTCCTACGAGCAGTACTTC; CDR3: CASSIRGYLSYEQYF
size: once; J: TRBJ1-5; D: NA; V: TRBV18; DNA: TGTGCCAGCTCACAGGGGGTCAATCAGCCCCAGCATTTT; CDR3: CASSQGVNQPQHF